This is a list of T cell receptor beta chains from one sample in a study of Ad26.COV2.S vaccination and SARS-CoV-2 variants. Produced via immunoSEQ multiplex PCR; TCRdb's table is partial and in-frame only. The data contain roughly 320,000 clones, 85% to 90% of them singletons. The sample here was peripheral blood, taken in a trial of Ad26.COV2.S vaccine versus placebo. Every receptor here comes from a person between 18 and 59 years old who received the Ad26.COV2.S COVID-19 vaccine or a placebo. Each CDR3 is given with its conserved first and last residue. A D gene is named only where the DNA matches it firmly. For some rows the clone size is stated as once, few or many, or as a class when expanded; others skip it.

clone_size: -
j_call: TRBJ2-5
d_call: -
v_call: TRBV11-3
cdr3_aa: CASSQKPAREETQYF
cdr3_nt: TGTGCCAGCAGCCAGAAACCAGCCCGGGAAGAGACCCAGTACTTC

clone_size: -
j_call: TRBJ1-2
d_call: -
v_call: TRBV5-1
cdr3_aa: CASSYDRNGYTF
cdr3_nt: TGCGCCAGCAGCTATGACCGCAATGGCTACACCTTC

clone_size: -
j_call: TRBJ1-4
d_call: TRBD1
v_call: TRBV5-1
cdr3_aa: CASSLGTGPPFNEKLFF
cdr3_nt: TGCGCCAGCAGCTTGGGGACAGGGCCTCCGTTTAATGAAAAACTGTTTTTT

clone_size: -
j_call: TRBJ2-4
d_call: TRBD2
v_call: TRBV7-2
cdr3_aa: CASSLGAGGPPQNIQYF
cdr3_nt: TGTGCCAGCAGCTTAGGAGCGGGGGGGCCACCTCAAAACATTCAGTACTTC

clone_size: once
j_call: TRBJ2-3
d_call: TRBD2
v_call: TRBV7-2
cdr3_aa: CASSSSGGITDTQYF
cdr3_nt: TGTGCCAGCAGCTCTAGCGGGGGGATCACAGATACGCAGTATTTT

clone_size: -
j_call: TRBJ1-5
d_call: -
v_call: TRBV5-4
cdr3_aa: CASSFGDQPQHF
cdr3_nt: TGTGCCAGCAGCTTCGGGGATCAGCCCCAGCATTTT

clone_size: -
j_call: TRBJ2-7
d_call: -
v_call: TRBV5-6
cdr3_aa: CASSFPGSSYEQYF
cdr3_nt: TGTGCCAGCAGCTTTCCGGGGTCCTCCTACGAGCAGTACTTC

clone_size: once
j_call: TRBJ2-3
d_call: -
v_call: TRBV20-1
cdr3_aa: CSAGPGDTQYF
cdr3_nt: TGCAGTGCAGGACCTGGAGATACGCAGTATTTT

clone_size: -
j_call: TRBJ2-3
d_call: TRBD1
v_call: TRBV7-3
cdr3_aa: CASSSKDRGEDTQYF
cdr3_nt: TGTGCCAGCAGCTCCAAGGACAGGGGAGAAGATACGCAGTATTTT

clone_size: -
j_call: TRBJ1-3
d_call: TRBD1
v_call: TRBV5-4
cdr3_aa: CASSLQGPGNTIYF
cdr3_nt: TGTGCCAGCAGTTTACAGGGGCCTGGAAACACCATATATTTT

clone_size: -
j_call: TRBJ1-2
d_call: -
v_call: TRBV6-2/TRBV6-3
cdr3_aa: CASSFISYGSLRNQLGLFAF
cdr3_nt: TGTGCCAGCAGCTTCATTTCATACGGGTCTCTCAGGAACCAGCTCGGGCTATTCGCCTTC

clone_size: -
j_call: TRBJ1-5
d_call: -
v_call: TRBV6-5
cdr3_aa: CASRGLSNQPQHF
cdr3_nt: TGTGCCAGCAGGGGGCTCAGCAATCAGCCCCAGCATTTT

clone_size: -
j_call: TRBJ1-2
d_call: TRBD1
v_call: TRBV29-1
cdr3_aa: CSVDRDDRGDYGYTF
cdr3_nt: TGCAGCGTTGATCGGGACGACAGGGGAGACTATGGCTACACCTTC

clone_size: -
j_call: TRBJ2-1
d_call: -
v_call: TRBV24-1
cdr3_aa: CATSNAGSDEQFF
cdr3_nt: TGTGCCACCAGCAACGCCGGGTCGGATGAGCAGTTCTTC

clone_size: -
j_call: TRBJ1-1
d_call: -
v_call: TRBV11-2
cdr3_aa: CASSLIQGYTEAFF
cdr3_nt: TGTGCCAGCAGCTTAATTCAGGGGTACACTGAAGCTTTCTTT

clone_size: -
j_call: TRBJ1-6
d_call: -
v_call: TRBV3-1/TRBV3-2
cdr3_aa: CASRVFDSPLHF
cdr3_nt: TGTGCCAGCAGGGTTTTCGATTCACCCCTCCACTTT

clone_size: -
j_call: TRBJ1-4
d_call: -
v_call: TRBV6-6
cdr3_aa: CASSYPQGPNEKLFF
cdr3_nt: TGTGCCAGCAGTTACCCCCAGGGTCCTAATGAAAAACTGTTTTTT

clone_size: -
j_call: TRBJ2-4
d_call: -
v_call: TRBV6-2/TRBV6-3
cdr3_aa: CASSRVGDIQYF
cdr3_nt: TGTGCCAGCAGCCGAGTCGGGGACATTCAGTACTTC

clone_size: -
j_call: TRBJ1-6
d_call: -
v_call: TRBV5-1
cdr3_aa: CASSPRQENSPLHF
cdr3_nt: TGCGCCAGCAGCCCCAGACAGGAAAATTCACCCCTCCACTTT

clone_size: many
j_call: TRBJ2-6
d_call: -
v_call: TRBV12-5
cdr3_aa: CASGLTYFASGANVLTF
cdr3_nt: TGTGCTAGTGGTCTGACTTACTTCGCCTCTGGGGCCAACGTCCTGACTTTC

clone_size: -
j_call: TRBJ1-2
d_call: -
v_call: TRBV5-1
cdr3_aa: CASSLDLIKTF
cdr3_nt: TGCGCCAGCAGCTTGGACCTAATAAAGACCTTC

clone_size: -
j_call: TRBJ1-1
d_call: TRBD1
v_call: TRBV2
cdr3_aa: CASSADRAMGEAFF
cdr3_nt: TGTGCCAGCAGTGCGGACAGGGCGATGGGTGAAGCTTTCTTT

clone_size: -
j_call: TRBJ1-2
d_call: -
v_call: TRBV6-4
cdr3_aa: CASSAEGSLGGYTF
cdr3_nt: TGTGCCAGCAGTGCTGAAGGCAGCCTGGGTGGCTACACCTTC

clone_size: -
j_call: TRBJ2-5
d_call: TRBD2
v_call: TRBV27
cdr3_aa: CASSDLGGGKETQYF
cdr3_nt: TGTGCCAGCAGCGACCTGGGGGGGGGTAAAGAGACCCAGTACTTC

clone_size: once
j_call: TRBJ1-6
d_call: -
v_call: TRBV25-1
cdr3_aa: CASSDFQGSYNSPLHF
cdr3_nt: TGTGCCAGCAGTGACTTTCAAGGGTCCTATAATTCACCCCTCCACTTT

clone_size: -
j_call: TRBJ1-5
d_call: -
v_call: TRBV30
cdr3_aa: CAWSPGAHQPQHF
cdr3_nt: TGTGCCTGGTCGCCAGGGGCGCATCAGCCCCAGCATTTT

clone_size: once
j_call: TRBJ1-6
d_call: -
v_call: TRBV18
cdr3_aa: CASSPGLNSPLHF
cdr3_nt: TGTGCCAGCTCACCCGGTCTGAATTCACCCCTCCACTTT

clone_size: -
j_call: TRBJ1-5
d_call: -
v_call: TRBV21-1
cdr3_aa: CASSNRDNTRYSNQPQHF
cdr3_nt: TGTGCCAGCAGCAACCGGGACAACACACGATATAGCAATCAGCCCCAGCATTTT

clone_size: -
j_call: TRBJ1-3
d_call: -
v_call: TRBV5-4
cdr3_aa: CASSFFRGARDSGNTIYF
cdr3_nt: TGTGCCAGCAGCTTTTTCCGGGGTGCCAGGGACTCTGGAAACACCATATATTTT

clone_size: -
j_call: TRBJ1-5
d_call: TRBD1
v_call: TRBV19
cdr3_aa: CASTSDRGLNQPQHF
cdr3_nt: TGTGCCAGTACCTCGGACAGGGGCTTAAATCAGCCCCAGCATTTT

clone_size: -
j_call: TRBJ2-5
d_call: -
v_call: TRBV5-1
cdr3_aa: CASSPRDRPGTQYF
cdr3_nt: TGCGCCAGCAGCCCCCGTGATAGGCCAGGGACCCAGTACTTC

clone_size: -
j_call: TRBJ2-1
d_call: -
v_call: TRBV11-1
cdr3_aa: CASSSTQKNEQFF
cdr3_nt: TGTGCCAGCAGCTCAACACAGAAAAATGAGCAGTTCTTC

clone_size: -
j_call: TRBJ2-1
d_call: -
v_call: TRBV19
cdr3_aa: CASSSRGKTSYNEQFF
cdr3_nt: TGTGCCAGTAGTAGCCGGGGGAAGACCTCCTACAATGAGCAGTTCTTC

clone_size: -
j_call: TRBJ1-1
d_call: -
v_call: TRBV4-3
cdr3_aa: CASSQSWGNTEAFF
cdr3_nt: TGCGCCAGCAGCCAGTCTTGGGGGAACACTGAAGCTTTCTTT

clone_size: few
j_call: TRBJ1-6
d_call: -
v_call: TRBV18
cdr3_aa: CASSPTGTNSPLHF
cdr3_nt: TGTGCCAGCTCACCGACAGGTACCAATTCACCCCTCCACTTT

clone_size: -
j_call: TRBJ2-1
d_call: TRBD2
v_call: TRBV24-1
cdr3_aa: CATSDPGAGSYNEQFF
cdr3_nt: TGTGCCACCAGTGACCCCGGAGCGGGATCCTACAATGAGCAGTTCTTC

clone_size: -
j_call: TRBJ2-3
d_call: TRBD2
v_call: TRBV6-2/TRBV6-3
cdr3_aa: CASSMGLATDTQYF
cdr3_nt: TGTGCCAGCAGTATGGGACTAGCCACAGATACGCAGTATTTT

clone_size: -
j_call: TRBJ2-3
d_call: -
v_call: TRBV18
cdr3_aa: CASSPTAADTQYF
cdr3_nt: TGTGCCAGCTCACCAACAGCAGCAGATACGCAGTATTTT

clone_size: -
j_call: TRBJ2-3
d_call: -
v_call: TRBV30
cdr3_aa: CASGGPSTDTQYF
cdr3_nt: TGTGCCTCGGGCGGACCTAGCACAGATACGCAGTATTTT

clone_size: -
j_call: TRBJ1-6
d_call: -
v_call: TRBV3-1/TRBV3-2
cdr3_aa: CASSDGVRALHF
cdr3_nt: TGTGCCAGCAGCGATGGGGTGCGTGCCCTCCACTTT

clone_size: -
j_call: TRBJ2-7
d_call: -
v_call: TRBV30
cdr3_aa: CAWSPGQGSFGQYF
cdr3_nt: TGTGCCTGGAGCCCTGGGCAGGGCTCTTTCGGACAGTACTTC

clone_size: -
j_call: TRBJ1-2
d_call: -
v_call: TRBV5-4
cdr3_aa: CASTLRGADHGYTF
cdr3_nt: TGTGCCAGCACCCTGCGGGGGGCAGATCATGGCTACACCTTC

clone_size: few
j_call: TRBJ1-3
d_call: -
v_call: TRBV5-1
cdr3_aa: CASSLDPANSGNTIYF
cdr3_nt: TGCGCCAGCAGCTTGGATCCAGCTAACTCTGGAAACACCATATATTTT

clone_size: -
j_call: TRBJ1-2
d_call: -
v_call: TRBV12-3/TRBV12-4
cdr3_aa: CASSFSGPNGYTF
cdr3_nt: TGTGCCAGCAGTTTCTCAGGGCCCAATGGCTACACCTTC

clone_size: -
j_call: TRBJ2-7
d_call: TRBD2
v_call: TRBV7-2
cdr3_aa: CASSPSPLLAGQGEQYF
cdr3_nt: TGTGCCAGCAGCCCTAGCCCTTTACTAGCGGGGCAGGGCGAGCAGTACTTC

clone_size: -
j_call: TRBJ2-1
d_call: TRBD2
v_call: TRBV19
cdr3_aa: CASSGVGLAGGRPYNEQFF
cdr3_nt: TGTGCCAGTAGTGGCGTAGGACTAGCGGGGGGCCGGCCCTACAATGAGCAGTTCTTC

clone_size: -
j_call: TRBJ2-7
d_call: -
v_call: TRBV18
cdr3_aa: CASSPGGAKAAAYEQYF
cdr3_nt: TGTGCCAGCTCACCAGGCGGAGCAAAAGCGGCTGCCTACGAGCAGTACTTC

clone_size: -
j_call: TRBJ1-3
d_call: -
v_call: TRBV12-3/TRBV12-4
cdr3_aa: CASTVDLGNTIYF
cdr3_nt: TGTGCCAGCACCGTGGATCTGGGAAACACCATATATTTT

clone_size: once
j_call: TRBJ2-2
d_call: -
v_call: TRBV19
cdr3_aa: CATSGQSTSTGELFF
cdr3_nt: TGTGCCACATCGGGACAATCGACCTCCACCGGGGAGCTGTTTTTT

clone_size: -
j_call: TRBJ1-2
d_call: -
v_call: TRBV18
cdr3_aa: CASSPEGSVLNKDGYTF
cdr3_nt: TGTGCCAGCTCACCGGAAGGGTCGGTCCTGAACAAAGACGGCTACACCTTC